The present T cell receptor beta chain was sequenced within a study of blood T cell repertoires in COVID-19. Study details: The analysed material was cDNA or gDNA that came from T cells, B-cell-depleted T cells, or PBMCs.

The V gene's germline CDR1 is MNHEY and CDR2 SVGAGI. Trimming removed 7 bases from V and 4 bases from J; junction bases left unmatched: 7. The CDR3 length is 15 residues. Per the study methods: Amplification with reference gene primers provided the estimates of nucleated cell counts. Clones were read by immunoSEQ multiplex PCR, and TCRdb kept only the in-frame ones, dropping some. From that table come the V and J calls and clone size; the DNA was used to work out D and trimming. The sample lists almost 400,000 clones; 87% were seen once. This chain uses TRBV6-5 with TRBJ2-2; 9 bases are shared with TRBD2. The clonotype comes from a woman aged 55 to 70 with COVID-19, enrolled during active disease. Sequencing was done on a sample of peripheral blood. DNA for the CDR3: TGTGCCAGCAATAGGGTAGCGGGGGCCACCGGGGAGCTGTTTTTT. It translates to CASNRVAGATGELFF.